The clone carrying this T cell receptor beta chain was found a few times. Its antigen is still unknown. The CDR3 runs to 15 residues. V was clipped by 2 bases and J by 6 bases, with 15 bases between them. Looked up from germline, CDR1 is LGHNA and CDR2 is YSLEER. This entry is derived from a study of T cells after yellow fever vaccination. Study details: Fractions of limited cellularity were prepared by means of SMART-Seq v4 Ultra Low Input. Findings and limits, study-wide: There was a small share of clonotypes that showed up in both the CD4 and CD8 compartments.

TCRdb ran MiXCR on the 5' RACE reads and lists one entry per CDR3 protein. The table shows hundreds of thousands of distinct CDR3 sequences, with approximately 16% occurring only once. Specimen: PBMCs, collected about 5 days after the first yellow fever vaccination. The rearrangement links TRBV4-3 to TRBJ2-3; a possible D gene is TRBD1 (5 bases). This receptor was identified in a man aged 18-30 years who received the YFV17D yellow fever vaccine. The CDR3 DNA reads as TGCGCCAGCAGCCAAAACTCCATAGGGGCTGATACGCAGTATTTT. Its protein product is CASSQNSIGADTQYF.